This T cell receptor (beta chain) was captured in a study of blood T cell repertoires in COVID-19 (dated by TCRdb to 2020 to 2021). A note on the overall study: Collaborator samples came from the United States, Italy and Spain and covered acute and convalescent phases of COVID-19. The repertoires were made available in a free public database intended to serve as a resource for research on the immune response to SARS-CoV-2. Nearly every sample came with metadata listing a de-identified subject ID, COVID-19 status, age in years and sex. Samples were obtained from the ongoing ImmuneRACE study (first 160 participants) and from over 1,000 subjects provided by 6 global collaborators. Deeply sampled blood TCRbeta repertoires from subjects exposed to, actively infected with, or recovered from COVID-19 were included in the dataset. Where available, HLA class I and class II types were obtained from metadata supplied by the sample provider rather than from assay-based typing. The material from the prospective study consisted of cDNA or gDNA derived from T cells, B-cell-depleted T cells, or PBMCs.

Worth noting for this clone: What antigen it recognizes has not been identified. Within one base of it there is no much larger clone, and no base qualities were kept.

Study-wide findings and limitations: How much clinical and demographic metadata was included differed by source and by participant, and the metadata was provided uncurated.

Participants in the prospective study were enrolled through a virtual design, were aged roughly 18 to 90 years, and lived in approximately 25 United States geographic areas. In the prospective study, participants were assigned to cohorts based on the clinical history participants reported in a screening survey and a study questionnaire. Recovered participants in ImmuneRACE Cohort 3 were defined as having two consecutive negative NP/OP PCR tests, clearance from a healthcare professional, or resolution of symptoms. In the prospective study, mobile phlebotomists collected whole blood, serum and a nasopharyngeal or oropharyngeal swab from each participant. Participants in the prospective study had the option to provide additional blood draws and questionnaires over an approximately 2-month period. Prospective study blood samples were shipped either frozen or at room temperature before DNA extraction.

TCRbeta CDR3 regions were amplified from genomic DNA by means of the immunoSEQ Assay, a bias-controlled multiplex PCR. The published analysis was carried out like this. The number of nucleated cells in each sample was estimated from the amplification of reference gene primers within the assay. To quantify the absolute abundance of each unique TCRbeta CDR3 rearrangement, sequence reads were collapsed and filtered. For each sample, productive Simpson clonality was calculated by taking the square root of Simpson's diversity index across productive rearrangements. TCRdb holds this immuneACCESS table with in-frame rearrangements only. Some clones are missing; in checked studies, unresolved V genes explain under half, and the rest has no known cause. Clone size and the V and J calls come from that table; the DNA yielded D and trimming. This sample has approximately 310,000 clones in its table, and about 89% of those were observed once. The top ten hold 5% to 5.5% of the sample.

Measured from the cysteine to the phenylalanine, the CDR3 is 14 residues long. Only CDR3 DNA is held: 42 bases, read in frame from base 1. CDR1 and CDR2 were assigned from the germline V gene as MNHEY and SVGAGI. Trimming at the junction amounts to 6 bases on V and 1 base on J, and the germline ends lie 12 bases apart. The sequenced sample was PBMCs or T cells enriched from blood (not recorded which). The source is a man aged 55 to 70 who had recovered from COVID-19. The rearrangement combines TRBV6-5 with TRBJ1-1, with the identity of the D gene unclear. CDR3 sequence: CASSLINRNTEAFF. In nucleotides, the sequence is TGTGCCAGCAGCCTCATAAACAGGAACACTGAAGCTTTCTTT.